This TCR beta chain came from a study of B cell selection in AIRE deficiency. Turning to this clone: The target antigen is unknown.

Study outcomes and limitations: Healthy Tconv contained approximately 37% of shared healthy Treg sequences; only TCRbeta sequenced.

Only in-frame clones appear in the TCRdb table, and some are missing; sequencing was by immunoSEQ multiplex PCR. Among about 21,000 clones listed, less than 95% were seen once. CDR1 MNHNY and CDR2 SVGAGI come from the germline V gene (reference sequence). V lost 6 bases and J lost 3; bases outside the gene matches: 5. This CDR3 contains 14 residues. Regulatory T cells were sorted as CD4+CD25hiCD127low/negative. This TCR was sampled from a human donor with AIRE deficiency. This sequence joins TRBV6-6 and TRBJ2-7; 10 bases agree with TRBD2. The sequencing input was Tregs sorted from PBMCs. The CDR3, as DNA: TGTGCCAGCAGCCGAATAGCGGGGGGCTACGAGCAGTACTTC. Its protein product is CASSRIAGGYEQYF.